What follows describes a single TCR beta chain. CDR3 size: 18 residues. Germline loops: CDR1 LNHNV, CDR2 YYDKDF (reference sequence). The trim removed 0 bases at V and 3 bases at J, leaving 13 bases unmatched. How the authors handled the data: From reference gene primer amplification, estimates of nucleated cell counts were derived. Using immunoSEQ multiplex PCR, the repertoire was profiled, and TCRdb retains in-frame clones only, with some absent. From that table come the V and J calls and clone size; the DNA was used to work out D and trimming. The sample lists under 300,000 clones, 65% to 85% occurring once. The record originates from a study of blood T cell repertoires in COVID-19. The wider study: Whether acute or convalescent, the COVID-19 samples came from the United States, Italy and Spain. From T cells, B-cell-depleted T cells, or PBMCs came the material, which was cDNA or gDNA.

The sequence came from a woman in her 40s who had recovered from COVID-19. The chain uses TRBV15 and TRBJ2-7, with 8 nucleotides matching TRBD1. The specimen was peripheral blood. The CDR3 DNA reads TGTGCCACCAGCAGAGAGGGCCCCCGACAGGGGCGAATCTACGAGCAGTACTTC. Its translation: CATSREGPRQGRIYEQYF.